This TCR beta chain was identified in a study of metastatic and nonmetastatic thyroid tumors. Germline V gene data show CDR1 as MNHEY and CDR2 as SVGEGT. The CDR3 covers 19 residues. V shed 6 bases, J shed 2 bases, and the junction held 18 bases outside the gene matches. TCRdb used MiXCR to call clones anew from the PCR reads. Among tens of thousands of clones, 20% to 25% were seen once, and the ten largest hold 4% to 5%. Each patient came to thyroid surgery without any prior treatment (of any kind). The sample consisted of blood. The receptor was isolated from a female donor with papillary thyroid cancer or a benign thyroid nodule (not recorded which). Some clones in this sample may be carry-over from other donors' samples. This chain links TRBV6-2 or TRBV6-3 with TRBJ2-1; TRBD2 matches 8 bases. CDR3 in amino acids: CASRAGVGRTSGTYNEQFF. In nucleotides, the CDR3 is TGTGCCAGCAGGGCCGGGGTGGGGCGAACTAGCGGCACCTACAATGAGCAGTTCTTC.